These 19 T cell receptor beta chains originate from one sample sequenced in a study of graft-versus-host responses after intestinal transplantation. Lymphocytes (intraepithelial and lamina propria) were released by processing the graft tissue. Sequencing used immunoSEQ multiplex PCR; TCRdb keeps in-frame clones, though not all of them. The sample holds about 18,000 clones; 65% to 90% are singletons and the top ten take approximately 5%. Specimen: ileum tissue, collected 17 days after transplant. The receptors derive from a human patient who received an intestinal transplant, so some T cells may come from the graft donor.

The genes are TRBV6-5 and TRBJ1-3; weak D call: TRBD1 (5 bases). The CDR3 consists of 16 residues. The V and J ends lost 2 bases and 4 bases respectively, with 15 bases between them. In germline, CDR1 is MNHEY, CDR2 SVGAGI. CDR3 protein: CASSYSRTLGGNTIYF. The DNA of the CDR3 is TGTGCCAGCAGTTACAGTCGGACATTGGGAGGAAACACCATATATTTT.

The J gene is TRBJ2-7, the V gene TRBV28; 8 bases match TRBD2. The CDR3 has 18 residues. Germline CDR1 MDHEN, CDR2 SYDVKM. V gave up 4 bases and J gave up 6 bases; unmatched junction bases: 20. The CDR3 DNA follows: TGTGCCAGCAGTTCTGGTGGGGGGACTAAGCGGGAGACTGGCGAGCAGTACTTC. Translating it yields CASSSGGGTKRETGEQYF. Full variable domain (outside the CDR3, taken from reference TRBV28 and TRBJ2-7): DVKVTQSSRYLVKRTGEKVFLECVQDMDHENMFWYRQDPGLGLRLIYFSYDVKMKEKGDIPEGYSVSREKKERFSLILESASTNQTSMYLCASSSGGGTKRETGEQYFGPGTRLTVT.

CDR3 protein: CASSTGLAGDEAKNIQYF. CDR3 coding DNA: TGTGCCAGCAGTACAGGACTAGCGGGTGATGAGGCCAAAAACATTCAGTACTTC. The chain carries TRBV28 and TRBJ2-4; 11 nucleotides align to TRBD2. Germline-derived CDR1 and CDR2 are MDHEN and SYDVKM. V shed 5 bases, J shed 1 base, and the junction held 10 bases outside the gene matches. The CDR3 totals 18 residues.

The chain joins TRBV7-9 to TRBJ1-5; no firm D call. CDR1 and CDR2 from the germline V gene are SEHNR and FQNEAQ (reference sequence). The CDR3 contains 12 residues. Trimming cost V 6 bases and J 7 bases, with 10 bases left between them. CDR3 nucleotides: TGTGCCAGCAGTAGACGAGACCAGCCCCAGCATTTT. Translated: CASSRRDQPQHF. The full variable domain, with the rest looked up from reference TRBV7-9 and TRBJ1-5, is DTGVSQNPRHKITKRGQNVTFRCDPISEHNRLYWYRQTLGQGPEFLTYFQNEAQLEKSRLLSDRFSAERPKGSFSTLEIQRTEQGDSAMYLCASSRRDQPQHFGDGTRLSIL.

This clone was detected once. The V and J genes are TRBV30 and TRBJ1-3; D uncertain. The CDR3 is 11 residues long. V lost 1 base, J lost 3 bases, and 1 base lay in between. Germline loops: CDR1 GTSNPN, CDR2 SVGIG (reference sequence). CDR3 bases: TGTGCCTGGAGTGGTGGAAACACCATATATTTT. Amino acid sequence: CAWSGGNTIYF.

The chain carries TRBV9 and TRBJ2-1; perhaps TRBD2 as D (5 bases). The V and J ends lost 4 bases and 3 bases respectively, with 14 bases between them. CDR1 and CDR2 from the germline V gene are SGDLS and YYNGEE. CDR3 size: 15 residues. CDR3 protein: CASSLQSGNYNEQFF. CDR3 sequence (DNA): TGTGCCAGCAGCCTCCAGAGCGGCAACTACAATGAGCAGTTCTTC.

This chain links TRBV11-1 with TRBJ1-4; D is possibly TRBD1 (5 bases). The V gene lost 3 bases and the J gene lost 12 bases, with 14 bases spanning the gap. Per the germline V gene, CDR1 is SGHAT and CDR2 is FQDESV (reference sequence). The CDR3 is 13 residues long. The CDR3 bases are TGTGCCAGCAGCTTCGGGCGCGGGGCGGAACTGTTTTTT. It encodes CASSFGRGAELFF.

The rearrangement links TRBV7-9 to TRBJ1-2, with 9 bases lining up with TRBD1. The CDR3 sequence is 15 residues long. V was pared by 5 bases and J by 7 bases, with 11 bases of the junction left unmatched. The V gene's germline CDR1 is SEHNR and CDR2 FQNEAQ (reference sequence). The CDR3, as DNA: TGTGCCAGCAGCCTGACTCCCGGGACAGGGTCTGGCTACACCTTC. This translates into CASSLTPGTGSGYTF.

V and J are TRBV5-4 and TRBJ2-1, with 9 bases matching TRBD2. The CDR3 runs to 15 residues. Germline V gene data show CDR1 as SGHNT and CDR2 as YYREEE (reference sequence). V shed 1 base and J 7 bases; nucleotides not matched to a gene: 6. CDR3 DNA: TGTGCCAGCAGCTTGCGGTGGACTAGCGAGAATGAGCAGTTCTTC. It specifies CASSLRWTSENEQFF.

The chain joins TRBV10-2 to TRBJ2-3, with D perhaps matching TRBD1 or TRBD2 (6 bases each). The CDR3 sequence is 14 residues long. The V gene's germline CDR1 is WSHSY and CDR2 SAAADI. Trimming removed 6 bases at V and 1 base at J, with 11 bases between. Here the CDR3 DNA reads TGCGCCAGCAGGGGGGCTAGCGGCACAGATACGCAGTATTTT. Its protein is CASRGASGTDTQYF.

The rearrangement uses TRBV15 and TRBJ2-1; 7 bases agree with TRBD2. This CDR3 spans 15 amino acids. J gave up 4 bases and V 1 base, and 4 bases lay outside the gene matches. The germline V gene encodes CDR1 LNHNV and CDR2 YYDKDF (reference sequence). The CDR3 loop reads CATSRGTRAYNEQFF. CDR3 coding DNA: TGTGCCACCAGCAGAGGGACTAGGGCATACAATGAGCAGTTCTTC.

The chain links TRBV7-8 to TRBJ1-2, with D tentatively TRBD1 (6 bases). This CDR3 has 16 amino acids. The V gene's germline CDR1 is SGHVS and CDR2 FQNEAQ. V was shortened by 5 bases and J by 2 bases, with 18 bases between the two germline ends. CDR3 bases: TGTGCCAGCAGCATAAGCACAGGGCCTCTAAACTATGGCTACACCTTC. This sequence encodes CASSISTGPLNYGYTF.

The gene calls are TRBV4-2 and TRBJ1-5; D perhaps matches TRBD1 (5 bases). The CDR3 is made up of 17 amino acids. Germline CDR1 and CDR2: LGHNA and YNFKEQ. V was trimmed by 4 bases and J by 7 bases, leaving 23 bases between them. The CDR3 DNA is TGTGCCAGCAGCCCTCAAAGTAATCCAGGGCCCTCCCAGCCCCAGCATTTT. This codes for CASSPQSNPGPSQPQHF.

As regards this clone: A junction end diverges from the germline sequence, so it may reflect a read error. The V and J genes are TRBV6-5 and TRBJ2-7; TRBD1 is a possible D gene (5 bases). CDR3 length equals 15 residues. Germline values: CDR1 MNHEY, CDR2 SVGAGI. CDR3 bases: TGTGCCAGCACTTACTCAGGGTTTTTTGTTTCCGAGCAGTACTTC. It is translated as CASTYSGFFVSEQYF.

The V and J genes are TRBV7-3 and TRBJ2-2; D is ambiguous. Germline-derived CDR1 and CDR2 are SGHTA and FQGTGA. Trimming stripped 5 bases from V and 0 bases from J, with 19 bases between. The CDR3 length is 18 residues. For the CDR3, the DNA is TGTGCCAGCAGCCCTACCCCCGGGCGCGGTTCGAACACCGGGGAGCTGTTTTTT. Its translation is CASSPTPGRGSNTGELFF.

The CDR3 region has the DNA TGTGCCAGTAGTATAAGGGGGCCCTGGACAGAGACCCAGTACTTC. Protein sequence: CASSIRGPWTETQYF. This chain links TRBV19 with TRBJ2-5, with 7 bases lining up with TRBD1. V gave up 2 bases and J gave up 4 bases; unmatched junction bases: 7. CDR1 LNHDA and CDR2 SQIVND come from the germline V gene (reference sequence). The length of the CDR3 is 15 residues.

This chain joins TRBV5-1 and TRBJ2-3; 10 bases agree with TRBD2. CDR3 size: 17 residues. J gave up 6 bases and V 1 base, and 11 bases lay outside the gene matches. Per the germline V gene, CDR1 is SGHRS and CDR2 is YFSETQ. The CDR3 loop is CASSLTPSGRVSDTQYF. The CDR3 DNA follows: TGCGCCAGCAGCTTGACGCCTAGCGGGAGAGTATCGGATACGCAGTATTTT.

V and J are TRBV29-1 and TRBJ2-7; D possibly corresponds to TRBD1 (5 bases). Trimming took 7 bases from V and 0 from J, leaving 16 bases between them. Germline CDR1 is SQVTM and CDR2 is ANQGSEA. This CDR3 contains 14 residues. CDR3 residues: CSALAQGFSYEQYF. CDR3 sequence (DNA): TGCAGCGCTCTCGCCCAGGGTTTCTCCTACGAGCAGTACTTC.

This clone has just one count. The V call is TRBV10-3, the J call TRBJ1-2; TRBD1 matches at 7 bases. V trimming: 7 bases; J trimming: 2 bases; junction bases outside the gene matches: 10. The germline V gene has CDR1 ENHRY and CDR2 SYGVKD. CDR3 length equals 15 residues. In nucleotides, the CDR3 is TGTGCCATCATTGGCGGACAGGAAGCGAACTATGGCTACACCTTC. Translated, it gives CAIIGGQEANYGYTF.